These T cell receptor beta chains were read from a single sample in a study of T cells after yellow fever vaccination. TCRdb passed the 5' RACE reads through MiXCR, listing each CDR3 protein once. This table holds around 70,000 distinct CDR3 sequences, around 6.5% found once. This material consisted of CD8+ T cells sorted from PBMCs, taken less than 6 days after the first yellow fever vaccination. The receptors derive from a man between 18 and 29 years old who received the YFV17D yellow fever vaccine. The CDR3 runs from the conserved cysteine through the conserved F or W. Clone size, where shown, is once, few, many, or a class for clones that have expanded.

cdr3_length: 12; clone_size: many; j_call: TRBJ2-7; v_call: TRBV6-2/TRBV6-3; cdr3_aa: CASIREPYEQYF
cdr3_length: 16; clone_size: few; j_call: TRBJ2-3; v_call: TRBV5-8; cdr3_aa: CASSETTRGSTDTQYF
cdr3_length: 17; clone_size: many; j_call: TRBJ1-6; v_call: TRBV5-1; cdr3_aa: CASSLEGPSLGGSPLHF
cdr3_length: 16; clone_size: .; j_call: TRBJ2-5; v_call: TRBV12-3/TRBV12-4; cdr3_aa: CASSPLAGGTRDTQYF
cdr3_length: 13; clone_size: .; j_call: TRBJ1-1; v_call: TRBV5-1; cdr3_aa: CASSLSQGKEAFF
cdr3_length: 16; clone_size: few; j_call: TRBJ2-3; v_call: TRBV13; cdr3_aa: CASSLGLAGGTDTQYF
cdr3_length: 15; clone_size: many; j_call: TRBJ2-1; v_call: TRBV6-1; cdr3_aa: CASSDGAGDYNEQFF
cdr3_length: 16; clone_size: many; j_call: TRBJ1-1; v_call: TRBV4-1; cdr3_aa: CASSLEAGAGYTEAFF
cdr3_length: 13; clone_size: few; j_call: TRBJ1-1; v_call: TRBV12-3/TRBV12-4; cdr3_aa: CASSLGQSPAAFF
cdr3_length: 14; clone_size: few; j_call: TRBJ2-3; v_call: TRBV6-5; cdr3_aa: CASSYGGPTDTQYF